This is a list of T cell receptor beta chains from one sample in a study of shared clonotypes between healthy human individuals. Assay: immunoSEQ multiplex PCR; the TCRdb copy retains only in-frame clones and omits some. The sample yields roughly 1.4 million clones, around 98.5% seen once. The sequenced sample consisted of naive CD4+ T cells sorted from blood. These receptor sequences come from a man aged 30 to 45 in good health. Each CDR3 is given with its conserved first and last residue. The D gene is left open where the match is weak. Some rows mark clone size as missing; the rest say once, few, many or name a class of expanded clone.

d_call j_call v_call clone_size cdr3_nt cdr3_aa
. TRBJ1-2 TRBV30 . TGTGCCTGGAGTCCCGGAGTCAACTATGGCTACACCTTC CAWSPGVNYGYTF
. TRBJ2-7 TRBV5-1 . TGCGCCAGCAGCTTTGTGGGAGGTGCCCACGAGCAGTACTTC CASSFVGGAHEQYF
. TRBJ2-7 TRBV7-6 . TGTGCCAGCAGCTTAGCGACGGGGGGCGGCGAGCAGTACTTC CASSLATGGGEQYF
. TRBJ1-1 TRBV18 . TGTGCCAGCTACGCCCGCGGGGCGAACACTGAAGCTTTCTTT CASYARGANTEAFF
. TRBJ1-5 TRBV27 . TGTGCCAGCAGTTTGTTAATGGACGGCTTCAATCAGCCCCAGCATTTT CASSLLMDGFNQPQHF
TRBD2 TRBJ2-3 TRBV5-1 . TGCGCCAGCAGCTCCGGTAGCGGGGCCAGTAATACGCAGTATTTT CASSSGSGASNTQYF
. TRBJ2-5 TRBV28 . TGTGCCAGCAGTCCCGGACAGTTCGGGGCGGAGACCCAGTACTTC CASSPGQFGAETQYF
. TRBJ1-2 TRBV2 . TGTGCCAGCAGTGGGTTTCGCGGGGGCTACACCTTC CASSGFRGGYTF
TRBD1 TRBJ2-3 TRBV7-9 . TGTGCCAGCAGCTCCAGCCAACGGACAGGGACAGATACGCAGTATTTT CASSSSQRTGTDTQYF
. TRBJ2-1 TRBV5-4 . TGTGCCAGCAGCTTGGTTACCGCAGACAATGAGCAGTTCTTC CASSLVTADNEQFF
. TRBJ1-2 TRBV9 once TGTGCCAGCAGTCGTAGGGAAGAGCTATCCGGCTACACCTTC CASSRREELSGYTF
. TRBJ2-1 TRBV5-1 . TGCGCCAGCAGCTTGGCCCAATCCAATGAGCAGTTCTTC CASSLAQSNEQFF
. TRBJ2-3 TRBV5-8 . TGTGCCAGCAGCGCCCTACCGGGGGCAAGCACAGATACGCAGTATTTT CASSALPGASTDTQYF
. TRBJ2-7 TRBV11-2 . TGTGCCAGCAGCTTAATGTTGATGATCGACGAGCAGTACTTC CASSLMLMIDEQYF
TRBD2 TRBJ2-7 TRBV6-1 . TGTGCCAGCAGTCCCGGGACTAGCTACTACGAGCAGTACTTC CASSPGTSYYEQYF
. TRBJ2-5 TRBV5-1 . TGCGCCAGCAGCTTGGCCGGGGGTAAAGAGACCCAGTACTTC CASSLAGGKETQYF
. TRBJ2-5 TRBV5-6 . TGTGCCAGCAGCTCCCCGGATCAAGAGACCCAGTACTTC CASSSPDQETQYF
. TRBJ1-2 TRBV29-1 . TGCAGCGTTGAACAACAGCCTCTATTCGGCTACACCTTC CSVEQQPLFGYTF
TRBD2 TRBJ2-1 TRBV11-2 . TGTGCCAGCAGCTTACGGCCGGGTAGCGGGAACAATGAGCAGTTCTTC CASSLRPGSGNNEQFF
. TRBJ2-7 TRBV18 once TGTGCCAGCTCTTCGAAGGGCTACGAGCAGTACTTC CASSSKGYEQYF
. TRBJ2-7 TRBV10-2 . TGCGCCAGCGAAAAGGACTCTGATTACGAGCAGTACTTC CASEKDSDYEQYF
TRBD2 TRBJ2-1 TRBV7-9 . TGTGCCAGCAGCTTAGTGGCTAGCGGGCGCAATGAGCAGTTCTTC CASSLVASGRNEQFF
TRBD1 TRBJ1-5 TRBV7-9 . TGTGCCAGCAGCAGAGCCGGGACAGGGGGAAATCAGCCCCAGCATTTT CASSRAGTGGNQPQHF
. TRBJ2-2 TRBV5-8 . TGTGCCAGCAGCTTGCCTCACGGGCCGTGGGGGACCACGAACACCGGGGAGCTGTTTTTT CASSLPHGPWGTTNTGELFF
. TRBJ1-2 TRBV12-5 . TGTGCTAGTGGTTTGGGACAGATTTACACCTTC CASGLGQIYTF
. TRBJ2-1 TRBV5-1 . TGCGCCAGCAGCTTGGACGTATTGACAGTTATTGAGCAGTTCTTC CASSLDVLTVIEQFF
TRBD2 TRBJ2-7 TRBV5-6 . TGTGCCAGCAGCCCGCGGACTAGCGGGAGGCGAGAGCAGTACTTC CASSPRTSGRREQYF
. TRBJ2-3 TRBV5-1 . TGCGCCAGCAGTTTCGCTGAGAGCACAGATACGCAGTATTTT CASSFAESTDTQYF
TRBD2 TRBJ2-3 TRBV9 . TGTGCCAGCAGCTCAGTGGGGCTAGCGGGCACAGATACGCAGTATTTT CASSSVGLAGTDTQYF
. TRBJ1-1 TRBV4-2 . TGTGCCAGCAGCCAAGATAAGGGACACGAGAACACTGAAGCTTTCTTT CASSQDKGHENTEAFF
TRBD1 TRBJ1-5 TRBV12-5 . TGTGCTAGTGGTTTGGTACGGGGGACAGGGATAACGATTAATCAGCCCCAGCATTTT CASGLVRGTGITINQPQHF
TRBD2 TRBJ2-3 TRBV5-6 . TGTGCCAGCAGCGCCCCCGTCGTAGCGGGGACCACAGATACGCAGTATTTT CASSAPVVAGTTDTQYF
TRBD1 TRBJ2-6 TRBV5-1 . TGCGCCAGCAGCTTAGACAGGGTTTCCAACGTCCTGACTTTC CASSLDRVSNVLTF
. TRBJ2-7 TRBV5-6 . TGTGCCAGCAGCTTTGCGGGTTCCTACTACGAGCAGTACTTC CASSFAGSYYEQYF
TRBD2 TRBJ2-5 TRBV7-2 . TGTGCCAGCAGCTCCCTAGCGGGAGGGGCGACCCAGTACTTC CASSSLAGGATQYF
. TRBJ1-5 TRBV19 once TGTGCCAGTAGGAGGCGGGGGGTTTATAGCAATCAGCCCCAGCATTTT CASRRRGVYSNQPQHF
. TRBJ2-2 TRBV30 once TGTGCCTGGAGCAGGGGACTGCCTGTGGGCACCGGGGAGCTGTTTTTT CAWSRGLPVGTGELFF
. TRBJ1-1 TRBV18 . TGTGCCAGCTCACCAATAACAGGGTTCACTGAAGCTTTCTTT CASSPITGFTEAFF
TRBD2 TRBJ2-1 TRBV4-1 . TGCGCCAGCAGCCCAGAACCTACCCTAGCGGCAATAAATGAGCAGTTCTTC CASSPEPTLAAINEQFF
. TRBJ2-3 TRBV5-1 . TGCGCCAGCAGCTTGGACCACAGCACAGATACGCAGTATTTT CASSLDHSTDTQYF
TRBD1 TRBJ2-3 TRBV11-3 . TGTGCCAGCAGCTTAGGAAGGGGGCGACCTACTCCTTTT CASSLGRGRPTPF
. TRBJ2-3 TRBV5-1 . TGCGCCAGCAGCTTGGTTCCAGGGTCGTTCACAGATACGCAGTATTTT CASSLVPGSFTDTQYF